This entry describes one TCR beta chain. From germline, CDR1 is SGDLS and CDR2 YYNGEE. V gave up 0 bases and J gave up 4 bases, with 8 bases separating them. The CDR3 consists of 13 residues. Primers for the PCR totalled 60 Vbeta and 13 Jbeta. Profiling relied on immunoSEQ multiplex PCR, and the TCRdb table lists in-frame clones only, not all of them. The sample contains some 99,000 clones, 77% of which appear only once. The data were taken from a study of cytomegalovirus exposure and HLA in healthy donors. The V and J genes are TRBV9 and TRBJ2-7; tentatively, D is TRBD2 (6 bases). The clonotype comes from a female donor in good health and CMV-seronegative. The sequencing sample was made of PBMCs. This CDR3 reads CASSVVEGYEQYF. The CDR3, as DNA: TGTGCCAGCAGCGTAGTGGAGGGATACGAGCAGTACTTC.